One and the same sample provided the 19 T cell receptor beta chains below, sequenced in a study of vaccination effects on CD4 cells after COVID-19. The antigens for these receptors are not known. Following culture for nine to ten days, CD4+ T cells were isolated. All participants had two doses of either the BNT162b2 or mRNA-1273 vaccine. This table comes from immunoSEQ multiplex PCR, and its TCRdb copy is limited to in-frame clones, with some not included. The data show 42,000 or so clones, 55% to 85% seen once. Here the sequenced sample was CD4+ T cells from PBMCs cultured without peptide, taken after COVID-19 vaccination. The origin of the receptors is a human donor who received a COVID-19 vaccine.

This chain links TRBV7-2 with TRBJ2-5; D is uncertain. Germline assignment: CDR1 SGHTA and CDR2 FQGNSA. The V gene lost 1 base and the J gene lost 9 bases, with 6 bases spanning the gap. The CDR3 spans 11 residues. CDR3 residues: CASSLEWAQYF. The CDR3 nucleotides are TGTGCCAGCAGCTTAGAGTGGGCCCAGTACTTC. Full variable domain (rest looked up from reference TRBV7-2 and TRBJ2-5): GAGVSQSPSNKVTEKGKDVELRCDPISGHTALYWYRQSLGQGLEFLIYFQGNSAPDKSGLPSDRFSAERTGGSVSTLTIQRTQQEDSAVYLCASSLEWAQYFGPGTRLLVL.

The gene calls are TRBV7-9 and TRBJ1-2, with D hard to call. CDR1 is SEHNR, CDR2 FQNEAQ, per germline (reference sequence). Between the trimmed V and J ends, which lost 2 bases and 4 bases, there was a span of 5 bases. The length of the CDR3 is 12 residues. The CDR3, as DNA: TGTGCCAGCAGCTTATGGGGCTATGGCTACACCTTC. This codes for CASSLWGYGYTF.

CDR3 sequence reads: CASSQTGNVVTEAFF. DNA for the CDR3: TGTGCCAGCAGCCAGACAGGGAACGTAGTCACTGAAGCTTTCTTT. This chain uses TRBV11-2 with TRBJ1-1; 7 nucleotides match TRBD1. The CDR3 runs to 15 residues. Germline V gene lookup returns CDR1 SGHAT and CDR2 FQNNGV. V shed 5 bases, J shed 4 bases, and the junction held 10 bases outside the gene matches.

Only a few counts were recorded for this clone. The V gene is TRBV5-1, the J gene TRBJ2-7; possible D gene TRBD2, 6 bases. CDR1 SGHRS and CDR2 YFSETQ come from the germline V gene. CDR3 length equals 14 residues. V was clipped by 3 bases and J by 8 bases, with 18 bases between them. The DNA for the CDR3 is TGCGCCAGCAGCTACAGCACCGGGAGCCCGAAGCAGTACTTC. It codes for CASSYSTGSPKQYF.

This chain connects TRBV9 to TRBJ1-1, with a possible D match to TRBD1 (6 bases). The germline CDR1 and CDR2 sequences are SGDLS and YYNGEE. Trimming stripped 0 bases from V and 6 bases from J, with 18 bases between. The CDR3 has 16 residues. This chain's CDR3 is CASSVGMGGQTPEAFF. CDR3 DNA sequence: TGTGCCAGCAGCGTAGGAATGGGGGGACAAACACCTGAAGCTTTCTTT.

The genes are TRBV29-1 and TRBJ1-3; 8 bases align to TRBD1. This CDR3 is built from 15 residues. Trimming cost V 7 bases and J 3 bases; bases outside gene matches: 11. Germline V gives CDR1 SQVTM, CDR2 ANQGSEA. The CDR3 coding sequence is TGCAGCGCCACCAAAGACAGGGGTGGTGGAAACACCATATATTTT. Translating it yields CSATKDRGGGNTIYF.

This chain connects TRBV4-1 to TRBJ1-2; D unclear. Trimming removed 0 bases from V and 0 bases from J, with 20 bases in between. CDR1 is MGHRA and CDR2 is YSYEKL in the germline V gene. The CDR3 runs to 19 residues. CDR3 in DNA: TGCGCCAGCAGCCAAGAAAGTTTGGCCTCTGGCCTGACTAACTATGGCTACACCTTC. Translating it yields CASSQESLASGLTNYGYTF.

The V and J genes are TRBV27 and TRBJ2-5, with 10 nucleotides matching TRBD1. V lost 3 bases and J lost 5; bases outside the gene matches: 9. The germline gives CDR1 MNHEY, CDR2 SMNVEV (reference sequence). The CDR3 totals 16 residues. The DNA for the CDR3 is TGTGCCAGCAGTTTGGGACAGGGGCATATTGGGGAGACCCAGTACTTC. Protein: CASSLGQGHIGETQYF.

The chain combines TRBV18 with TRBJ2-1, with 15 nucleotides matching TRBD2. The J segment lost 5 bases and the V segment lost 1 base, leaving 9 bases of the junction unmatched. CDR1 is KGHSH and CDR2 is LQKENI in the germline V gene. The length of the CDR3 is 19 residues. CDR3: CASSPRGLAGGGLNNEQFF. CDR3 DNA sequence: TGTGCCAGCTCACCACGGGGACTAGCGGGAGGAGGCTTGAACAATGAGCAGTTCTTC.

This chain joins TRBV6-5 and TRBJ1-4; TRBD1 is a possible D gene (6 bases). Germline V CDR1 and CDR2: MNHEY, SVGAGI. The germline V and J ends were trimmed by 5 bases and 6 bases, with 16 bases remaining between them. The CDR3 has 15 residues. CDR3 DNA: TGTGCCAGCAGTAGCCTTGGGGGGCCTCATGAAAAACTGTTTTTT. This translates into CASSSLGGPHEKLFF.

This chain joins TRBV6-1 and TRBJ2-3, with 8 positions matching TRBD2. Germline V lookup: CDR1 MNHNS, CDR2 SASEGT. The J segment lost 2 bases and the V segment lost 3 bases, leaving 4 bases of the junction unmatched. CDR3 length: 15 residues. The DNA of the CDR3 is TGTGCCAGCAGTGACGGGCGGGGGGCCACAGATACGCAGTATTTT. Its protein product is CASSDGRGATDTQYF.

This chain links TRBV29-1 with TRBJ1-2; no definite D call. CDR1 and CDR2 from the germline V gene are SQVTM and ANQGSEA. V was trimmed by 4 bases and J by 4 bases, leaving 10 bases between them. CDR3 size: 12 residues. The CDR3 reads CSVVVDIYGYTF. As DNA, the CDR3 is TGCAGCGTTGTGGTTGATATCTATGGCTACACCTTC.

The chain carries TRBV20-1 and TRBJ1-1, with a possible D match to TRBD1 (6 bases). This CDR3 spans 14 amino acids. V was cut by 5 bases and J by 1 base, with 14 bases left in between. Germline CDR1 is DFQATT and CDR2 is SNEGSKA (reference sequence). The CDR3 bases are TGCAGTGCTGGTGGGACAACAGGGAACACTGAAGCTTTCTTT. Residues: CSAGGTTGNTEAFF.

The chain is built from TRBV6-4 and TRBJ2-3; 7 nucleotides agree with TRBD2. The CDR3 is made up of 15 amino acids. Losses at the gene ends were 6 bases for V and 0 bases for J; bases not matched to a gene: 6. The V gene's germline CDR1 is MRHNA and CDR2 SNTAGT. The CDR3 reads CASSEGTTSTDTQYF. For the CDR3, the DNA is TGTGCCAGCAGCGAAGGGACTACTAGCACAGATACGCAGTATTTT.

This clone was observed a single time. The chain employs TRBV18 and TRBJ1-1; a possible D gene is TRBD1 (6 bases). V lost 4 bases and J lost 1, with 13 bases in between. CDR3 length equals 15 residues. CDR1 KGHSH and CDR2 LQKENI come from the germline V gene. The CDR3 DNA reads TGTGCCAGCTCACTTCCGGGGGCAGAGAACACTGAAGCTTTCTTT. Its protein product is CASSLPGAENTEAFF. Full variable domain (rest looked up from reference TRBV18 and TRBJ1-1): NAGVMQNPRHLVRRRGQEARLRCSPMKGHSHVYWYRQLPEEGLKFMVYLQKENIIDESGMPKERFSAEFPKEGPSILRIQQVVRGDSAAYFCASSLPGAENTEAFFGQGTRLTVV.

The chain couples TRBV5-1 to TRBJ2-1; perhaps D is TRBD1 or TRBD2 (5 bases each). The germline V gene encodes CDR1 SGHRS and CDR2 YFSETQ. The V end lost 4 bases, the J end lost 6 bases, and 14 bases lay between the germline ends. The CDR3 consists of 14 residues. The CDR3 is CASSDGAQSNEQFF. CDR3 nucleotide sequence: TGCGCCAGCAGCGACGGGGCACAATCCAATGAGCAGTTCTTC.

The rearrangement joins TRBV11-2 to TRBJ1-2, with 8 bases matching TRBD1. This CDR3 region has 15 residues. V was pared by 2 bases and J by 5 bases, with 7 bases of the junction left unmatched. Germline values: CDR1 SGHAT, CDR2 FQNNGV. CDR3 protein: CASSLYQGAYYGYTF. The CDR3 DNA reads TGTGCCAGCAGCTTATACCAGGGGGCCTATTATGGCTACACCTTC.

The genes are TRBV6-5 and TRBJ2-7, with D possibly TRBD1 on 5 matching bases. Germline V lookup: CDR1 MNHEY, CDR2 SVGAGI. Between the trimmed V and J ends, which lost 0 bases and 0 bases, there was a span of 6 bases. The CDR3 length is 14 residues. CDR3 DNA sequence: TGTGCCAGCAGTTACTCGACAGCCTCCTACGAGCAGTACTTC. Its translation is CASSYSTASYEQYF.

This chain connects TRBV6-5 to TRBJ2-1; possible D gene TRBD1, 6 bases. Trimming took 2 bases from V and 5 from J, leaving 16 bases between them. There are 16 residues in the CDR3. Looked up from germline, CDR1 is MNHEY and CDR2 is SVGAGI. CDR3 DNA sequence: TGTGCCAGCAGTTACGACCACAGGGTTCTCGACAATGAGCAGTTCTTC. Its translation: CASSYDHRVLDNEQFF.